These T cell receptor beta chains were read from a single sample in a study of cytomegalovirus exposure and HLA in healthy donors. TCRdb keeps only in-frame clones here, not all; method: immunoSEQ multiplex PCR. The sample yields about 140,000 clones, less than 80% seen once. The sequencing sample was made of PBMCs. These receptors came from a woman aged 50 to 65 in good health and CMV-seropositive. The CDR3 runs from the conserved cysteine through the conserved F or W. A D gene is named only where the DNA matches it firmly. Clone sizes are given selectively: once, few, many, or a class where the clone is expanded.

>NA|TRBV6-6|NA|TRBJ2-3
TGTGCCAGCAGTTATGGCCGGGGAATTAGCACAGATACGCAGTATTTT
CASSYGRGISTDTQYF
>TRBD1|TRBV5-1|NA|TRBJ1-2
TGCGCCAGCAGCTTAGGACAGGGCTCTCTCTATGGCTACACCTTC
CASSLGQGSLYGYTF
>TRBD1|TRBV28|NA|TRBJ2-3
TGTGCCAGCAGGCCACAGGGGGCGAGGACAGATACGCAGTATTTT
CASRPQGARTDTQYF
>NA|TRBV4-2|once|TRBJ2-2
TGTGCCAGCAGCCATTCTTCGGGACAGAACACCGGGGAGCTGTTTTTT
CASSHSSGQNTGELFF
>TRBD2|TRBV4-1|NA|TRBJ2-3
TGCGCCAGCAGCCCAGGACTAGCGGGGGGCACAGATACGCAGTATTTT
CASSPGLAGGTDTQYF
>NA|TRBV11-2|NA|TRBJ1-1
TGTGCCAGCAGCCCAGAACGCGGGACTTTTGCCATGAACACTGAAGCTTTCTTT
CASSPERGTFAMNTEAFF
>TRBD1|TRBV2|few|TRBJ1-2
TGTGCCAGCAGTGGGGGACAGGGCGGAGACTATGGCTACACCTTC
CASSGGQGGDYGYTF
>NA|TRBV29-1|NA|TRBJ1-1
TGCAGCGGCAGGGACACTGAAGCTTTCTTT
CSGRDTEAFF
>NA|TRBV5-1|NA|TRBJ1-2
TGCGCCAGCAGCGTGACAGGCGTAAGCCCCTATGGCTACACCTTC
CASSVTGVSPYGYTF
>TRBD1|TRBV29-1|NA|TRBJ1-2
TGCAGCGTTGAAGTTCGGGACAGGGGGATCTATGGCTACACCTTC
CSVEVRDRGIYGYTF
>TRBD1|TRBV4-3|NA|TRBJ1-1
TGCGCCAGCAGCCAAGTCGGCAGGGGGCGGACTGAAGCTTTCTTT
CASSQVGRGRTEAFF
>NA|TRBV19|NA|TRBJ2-3
TGTGCCAGTAGTATTTTCCCGAAGGGGCCCACAGATACGCGGTATTTT
CASSIFPKGPTDTRYF
>TRBD2|TRBV9|NA|TRBJ2-3
TGTGCCAGCAGCGCCGCGGGGGGCACAGATACGCAGTATTTT
CASSAAGGTDTQYF
>NA|TRBV30|NA|TRBJ2-1
TGTGCCTGGAGCGATGGTAGGGGCATCGGGAATGAGCAGTTCTTC
CAWSDGRGIGNEQFF
>TRBD1|TRBV5-1|NA|TRBJ2-7
TGCGCCAGCAGTTCACGGACAGGCTACGAGCAGTACTTC
CASSSRTGYEQYF
>NA|TRBV10-2|NA|TRBJ1-3
TGCGCCAGCAGTGACGCAGGCAGCTCTGGAAACACCATATATTTT
CASSDAGSSGNTIYF
>TRBD1|TRBV7-9|NA|TRBJ1-2
TGTGCCAGCAGCTTAGAGGAGGGACAGTCCGGCTACACCTTC
CASSLEEGQSGYTF
>TRBD1|TRBV7-9|NA|TRBJ1-2
TGTGCCACCCAGACAGGGATATATACCGGGGGCTACACCTTC
CATQTGIYTGGYTF
>TRBD2|TRBV7-2|NA|TRBJ2-7
TGTGCCAGCAGCTCCGGGGGTAGCGGGGGGTTCTACGAGCAGTACTTC
CASSSGGSGGFYEQYF
>NA|TRBV7-7|NA|TRBJ2-1
TGTGCTAGCACCAGGGGGGTATCCTACAATGAGCAGTTCTTC
CASTRGVSYNEQFF
>NA|TRBV18|NA|TRBJ2-5
TGTGCCAGCTCACCCCCGGGTACCCTGGGTCAAGAGACCCAGTACTTC
CASSPPGTLGQETQYF
>NA|TRBV10-3|NA|TRBJ2-7
TGTGCCATCAGTGAGCAAAGGGGGATTTACGAGCAGTACTTC
CAISEQRGIYEQYF
>TRBD2|TRBV6-4|NA|TRBJ2-2
TGTGCCAGCAGTGGGACTAGCGGGGACACCGGGGAGCTGTTTTTT
CASSGTSGDTGELFF
>NA|TRBV6-5|NA|TRBJ1-4
TGTGCCAGCAGGGTGCGGGGCTCAACTAATGAAAAACTGTTTTTT
CASRVRGSTNEKLFF
>TRBD1|TRBV6-1|NA|TRBJ1-6
TGTGCCAGCAGTGCCTGGGACAGGCCTAATTCACCCCTCCACTTT
CASSAWDRPNSPLHF
>NA|TRBV9|once|TRBJ1-2
TGTGCCAGCAGCGTAGGGTCCAGTGACTATGGCTACACCTTC
CASSVGSSDYGYTF
>TRBD1|TRBV13|NA|TRBJ2-6
TGTGCCAGCAGCCGGGACAGGTCCCTCTCTGGGGCCAACGTCCTGACTTTC
CASSRDRSLSGANVLTF
>TRBD2|TRBV7-7|NA|TRBJ2-1
TGTGCTAGCAGCTTGGGGACTAGCGGTGACGAGCAGTTCTTC
CASSLGTSGDEQFF
>TRBD1|TRBV5-1|NA|TRBJ1-2
TGCGCCAGTGGAGCACAGGGGCTTGGCTATGGCTACACCTTC
CASGAQGLGYGYTF
>TRBD2|TRBV2|NA|TRBJ2-5
TGTGCCAGCAGTGACGGGGGGGAAGAGACCCAGTACTTC
CASSDGGEETQYF
>TRBD1|TRBV14|NA|TRBJ2-7
TGTGCCAGCAGCGAGGGACAGGGGGTGACCTACGAGCAGTACTTC
CASSEGQGVTYEQYF
>NA|TRBV19|NA|TRBJ1-3
TGTGCCACTAGCCCCCCAGCTGGAAACACCATATATTTT
CATSPPAGNTIYF
>TRBD2|TRBV28|NA|TRBJ2-5
TGTGCCAGCAGTCGATGGGGCGGGGGGCAAATAGAGACCCAGTACTTC
CASSRWGGGQIETQYF
>NA|TRBV6-1|NA|TRBJ1-3
TGTGCCAGCAGTGCGACACAGGGTCCGGGAAACACCATATATTTT
CASSATQGPGNTIYF
>NA|TRBV7-9|NA|TRBJ1-1
TGTGCCAGCAGCTTACTATCAACGATGAACACTGAAGCTTTCTTT
CASSLLSTMNTEAFF
>NA|TRBV30|NA|TRBJ2-3
TGTGCCTGGAGTGTCGGACCGGGGGATGATACGCAGTATTTT
CAWSVGPGDDTQYF
>NA|TRBV7-9|NA|TRBJ2-7
TGTGCCAGCAGCTTGACAGGCCGGGCTTACGAGCAGTACTTC
CASSLTGRAYEQYF
>TRBD2|TRBV9|NA|TRBJ2-5
TGTGCCAGCAGCGCCCGAGCGGGGGGGCCGGAGACCCAGTACTTC
CASSARAGGPETQYF
>NA|TRBV6-6|NA|TRBJ2-1
TGTGCCAGCAGTTACGGGCCCAGCAGGGGCAATGAGCAGTTCTTC
CASSYGPSRGNEQFF
>TRBD1|TRBV5-1|NA|TRBJ2-5
TGCGCCAGCAGCTCTACCGGGACAGGGGGGGAGACCCAGTACTTC
CASSSTGTGGETQYF
>NA|TRBV29-1|few|TRBJ1-2
TGCAGCGTTGAAGATAGGCCTCGGGGCTATGGCTACACCTTC
CSVEDRPRGYGYTF
>TRBD2|TRBV9|NA|TRBJ2-1
TGTGCCAGCAGCGCCTTAGCGGGGGGTTCGAACAATGAGCAGTTCTTC
CASSALAGGSNNEQFF
>TRBD2|TRBV7-3|NA|TRBJ2-7
TGTGCCAGCAGCTCCCTGGATAGCGGGGGGCCCTACGAGCAGTACTTC
CASSSLDSGGPYEQYF
>TRBD2|TRBV10-1|NA|TRBJ2-2
TGCGCCAGCAGTACTAGCGGGGGGCAGAACACCGGGGAGCTGTTTTTT
CASSTSGGQNTGELFF
>NA|TRBV5-4|NA|TRBJ2-1
TGTGCCAGCAGCCCGGAGGCCCGGACCTACAATGAGCAGTTCTTC
CASSPEARTYNEQFF
>NA|TRBV4-2|NA|TRBJ2-5
TGTGCCAGCAGCCAAGGGGGTTACGCGGGTGGGGAGGAGACCCAGTACTTC
CASSQGGYAGGEETQYF
>NA|TRBV7-2|few|TRBJ1-1
TGTGCCAGCAGCAGCGGGGTTGGAATGAACACTGAAGCTTTCTTT
CASSSGVGMNTEAFF
>NA|TRBV9|NA|TRBJ1-1
TGTGCCAGCACCGCTGACAGTATGAACACTGAAGCTTTCTTT
CASTADSMNTEAFF
>TRBD1|TRBV5-1|few|TRBJ1-1
TGCGCCAGCAGCTGGACAGGGGGGGACACTGAAGCTTTCTTT
CASSWTGGDTEAFF
>TRBD1|TRBV4-2|NA|TRBJ2-3
TGTGCCAGCAGCCGCGGAGCCGGACAGGGGGAGGGGAGCACAGATACGCAGTATTTT
CASSRGAGQGEGSTDTQYF
>TRBD1|TRBV28|NA|TRBJ2-5
TGTGCCAGCAGCCCCAGGACAGGGATAAGGGAGACCCAGTACTTC
CASSPRTGIRETQYF
>NA|TRBV11-2|NA|TRBJ1-5
TGTGCCAGTTTAAAGGGAGACAATCAGCCCCAGCATTTT
CASLKGDNQPQHF
>TRBD1|TRBV5-4|NA|TRBJ1-2
TGTGCCAGCAGCTCCGGTAAGACAGGGAACTATGGCTACACCTTC
CASSSGKTGNYGYTF
>TRBD2|TRBV14|NA|TRBJ2-3
TGTGCCAGCAGCCAAGATTGGACAGCGGGGGGGCCCAAGTCCACAGATACGCAGTATTTT
CASSQDWTAGGPKSTDTQYF